This T cell receptor beta chain was identified in a study of blood T cell repertoires in COVID-19. The wider study: Samples taken during acute and convalescent COVID-19 were collected in the United States, Italy and Spain. The cDNA or gDNA used as material had been derived from T cells, B-cell-depleted T cells, or PBMCs.

As handled by the study authors: Reference gene primer amplification in the assay estimated nucleated cell counts. TCRdb's table, derived via immunoSEQ multiplex PCR, lists solely in-frame clones and lacks some. That table supplies the V and J calls and clone size; D and trimming were determined from the DNA. This table has 28,000 or so clones, 90% appearing once. The CDR3 spans 12 residues. The V end was cut by 1 base, the J end by 7 bases, with 11 bases between. Germline CDR1 SQVTM, CDR2 ANQGSEA. The rearrangement uses TRBV29-1 and TRBJ2-7; D is perhaps TRBD2 (5 bases). This receptor was identified in a human donor in a cohort sampled during active COVID-19. The sample consisted of peripheral blood. CDR3 bases: TGCAGCGTTGAAGGAGGGAGTGGGGAGCAGTACTTC. Translated: CSVEGGSGEQYF.